Listed here are 6 T cell receptor beta chains from one sample, sequenced in a study of cytomegalovirus exposure and HLA in healthy donors. The PCR used 60 Vbeta and 13 Jbeta primers. Sequencing was performed with immunoSEQ multiplex PCR; in TCRdb, only in-frame clones are kept and a portion is missing. Across around 60,000 clones, the top ten clones capture 4% to 5.5% of the sample. Sequencing was done on a sample of PBMCs. These TCRs come from a young man in good health and CMV-seropositive.

V gene TRBV6-1 combines with J gene TRBJ1-4, with D unresolved. Germline CDR1 reads MNHNS; CDR2 reads SASEGT. The CDR3 spans 13 residues. V dropped 7 bases and J dropped 1 base, with 7 bases sitting between them. The CDR3 coding sequence is TGTGCCAGCACCCCGGGAACTAATGAAAAACTGTTTTTT. This codes for CASTPGTNEKLFF.

The CDR3 DNA sequence: TGCGCCAGCAGCCGCGCCTCGGGGGGATTGGAGACCCAGTACTTC. This sequence encodes CASSRASGGLETQYF. This chain joins TRBV5-1 and TRBJ2-5, with 7 bases identical to TRBD2. The CDR3 consists of 15 residues. The junction had 11 bases not matched to a gene; V was cut back by 4 bases and J by 5 bases. Per germline, CDR1 SGHRS and CDR2 YFSETQ.

The V and J genes are TRBV15 and TRBJ2-7; 10 bases map to TRBD1. V trimming: 3 bases; J trimming: 5 bases; junction bases outside the gene matches: 7. Germline CDR1 reads LNHNV; CDR2 reads YYDKDF (reference sequence). The CDR3 sequence is 15 residues long. The CDR3 loop is CATSRTGTGDHEQYF. CDR3 bases: TGTGCCACCAGCAGGACTGGGACAGGGGACCACGAGCAGTACTTC.

The rearrangement uses TRBV6-5 and TRBJ2-1; 9 positions match TRBD2. V lost 6 bases to trimming and J lost 3 bases; unmatched junction nucleotides: 3. This CDR3 contains 14 residues. Germline V gene data show CDR1 as MNHEY and CDR2 as SVGAGI. The CDR3 is CASRLAGDYNEQFF. The CDR3 nucleotides are TGTGCCAGCAGGTTAGCGGGGGACTACAATGAGCAGTTCTTC.

The gene calls are TRBV4-2 and TRBJ1-1; the D is unclear. Germline values: CDR1 LGHNA, CDR2 YNFKEQ. V lost 1 base to trimming and J lost 2 bases, with 11 bases between them. This CDR3 contains 15 residues. The CDR3 sequence: CASSQAARGNTEAFF. The CDR3 DNA reads as TGTGCCAGCAGCCAAGCCGCCCGGGGAAACACTGAAGCTTTCTTT.

The chain couples TRBV5-8 to TRBJ1-2; 9 bases are shared with TRBD1. V lost 4 bases and J lost 4; bases outside the gene matches: 8. Looked up from germline, CDR1 is SGHTS and CDR2 is YDEGEE. The CDR3 sequence is 15 residues long. DNA for the CDR3: TGTGCCAGCAGCCATGGGACAGGGATGGTCTATGGCTACACCTTC. Its protein is CASSHGTGMVYGYTF.